Presented here are 10 T cell receptor beta chains from one specimen sequenced in a study of vaccination and CD4 T cells after COVID-19. Treatment described: approximately 11-day PBMC culture with coronavirus spike peptide pools or control peptides (ViraFEST assay). Their specific antigens are unknown. The Oncomine TCR Beta short-read assay generated sequence data from the DNA of cultured CD4+ T cells. From the PCR reads, TCRdb called clonotypes with MiXCR, one entry per CDR3 protein. In the table there are fewer than 10,000 distinct CDR3 sequences, about 61% of which are singletons. The sample was cultured CD4+ T cells from blood, taken after SARS-CoV-2 vaccination. These TCRs come from a human donor with COVID-19.

The chain employs TRBV19 and TRBJ1-5; 9 positions match TRBD1. Germline assignment: CDR1 LNHDA and CDR2 SQIVND (reference sequence). V was pared by 9 bases and J by 7 bases, with 19 bases of the junction left unmatched. CDR3 length: 17 residues. The CDR3 loop reads CASTDSRSGTGRQPQHF. CDR3 nucleotides: TGTGCCAGCACAGATTCCCGGTCCGGGACAGGGAGGCAGCCCCAGCATTTT. The whole variable domain, filled in from reference TRBV19 and TRBJ1-5, reads DGGITQSPKYLFRKEGQNVTLSCEQNLNHDAMYWYRQDPGQGLRLIYYSQIVNDFQKGDIAEGYSVSREKKESFPLTVTSAQKNPTAFYLCASTDSRSGTGRQPQHFGDGTRLSIL.

V usage is TRBV2 and J usage is TRBJ1-5; the D is unclear. V was cut by 3 bases and J by 7 bases, with 7 bases left in between. In germline, CDR1 is SNHLY, CDR2 FYNNEI. The CDR3 runs 12 residues. In nucleotides, the CDR3 is TGTGCCAGCAGTGAGGGCAGCCAGCCCCAGCATTTT. This sequence encodes CASSEGSQPQHF.

In this sample, this clonotype turned up a few times. The chain carries TRBV7-9 and TRBJ2-2, with 7 bases lining up with TRBD1. Germline lookup yields CDR1 SEHNR and CDR2 FQNEAQ (reference sequence). The V and J ends lost 6 bases and 6 bases, in that order; junction bases with no gene match: 13. The CDR3 has 16 amino acids. The CDR3 here is CASRDRNRGLAGELFF. The CDR3 DNA sequence: TGTGCCAGCAGGGACCGGAACAGGGGCTTGGCCGGGGAGCTGTTTTTT. The variable domain in full, with the rest retrieved from reference TRBV7-9 and TRBJ2-2, is DTGVSQNPRHKITKRGQNVTFRCDPISEHNRLYWYRQTLGQGPEFLTYFQNEAQLEKSRLLSDRFSAERPKGSFSTLEIQRTEQGDSAMYLCASRDRNRGLAGELFFGEGSRLTVL.

The chain is built from TRBV18 and TRBJ1-2, with 8 bases that match TRBD1. In germline, CDR1 is KGHSH, CDR2 LQKENI. The CDR3 covers 13 residues. The V gene end was trimmed by 3 bases and the J gene end by 3 bases; junction bases not matched to a gene: 0. CDR3 bases: TGTGCCAGCTCACCGGGACAGGACTATGGCTACACCTTC. Encoded protein: CASSPGQDYGYTF.

This CDR3 is CASSESTALQETQYF. For the CDR3, the DNA is TGCGCCAGCAGTGAGTCGACAGCCCTACAAGAGACCCAGTACTTC. The V and J genes are TRBV10-1 and TRBJ2-5, with D perhaps TRBD1 (5 bases). V was cut by 0 bases and J by 2 bases, with 10 bases left in between. In germline, CDR1 is WNHNN, CDR2 SYGVQD (reference sequence). This CDR3 spans 15 amino acids.

The chain carries TRBV7-9 and TRBJ1-1; D ambiguous. From germline, CDR1 is SEHNR and CDR2 FQNEAQ (reference sequence). The CDR3 loop spans 13 amino acids. Trimming left V 4 bases short and J 11 bases short, with 17 bases between. The CDR3, as DNA: TGTGCCAGCAGCTCGATGAGCGAACAAGGCGCTTTCTTT. It codes for CASSSMSEQGAFF.

This clonotype qualifies as medium-sized. V gene TRBV11-2 combines with J gene TRBJ2-2; D is uncertain. Trimming left V 3 bases short and J 2 bases short, with 4 bases between. This CDR3 is built from 13 residues. CDR1 SGHAT and CDR2 FQNNGV come from the germline V gene. Here the CDR3 DNA reads TGTGCCAGCAGCTTCGTAAACACCGGGGAGCTGTTTTTT. Residues: CASSFVNTGELFF.

The gene calls are TRBV28 and TRBJ1-4; TRBD1 might be the D (5 bases). The germline V and J ends were trimmed by 2 bases and 5 bases, with 9 bases remaining between them. The CDR3 totals 14 residues. Germline CDR1 MDHEN, CDR2 SYDVKM. Here the CDR3 DNA reads TGTGCCAGCAGTTTAGTCCAGGGCAATGAAAAACTGTTTTTT. Its translation: CASSLVQGNEKLFF.

J is TRBJ2-3 and V is TRBV7-8; 10 nucleotides match TRBD2. This CDR3 has 16 amino acids. J lost 4 bases, V lost 1 base, and 5 bases had no gene match. Germline CDR1 reads SGHVS; CDR2 reads FQNEAQ. CDR3 sequence reads: CASSLEGGLASDTQYF. The CDR3 DNA reads TGTGCCAGCAGCTTAGAGGGGGGACTAGCGTCAGATACGCAGTATTTT.

The rearrangement uses TRBV12-3 or TRBV12-4 and TRBJ2-3; 7 nucleotides match TRBD1. Trimming took 8 bases from V and 0 from J; bases not matched to a gene: 2. CDR3 length equals 13 residues. CDR3 sequence: CASRDSSTDTQYF. DNA for the CDR3: TGTGCCAGCCGGGACAGCAGCACAGATACGCAGTATTTT.